The 16 T cell receptor beta chains given below trace back to one sample, sequenced in a study of blood T cell repertoires in COVID-19. Produced via immunoSEQ multiplex PCR; TCRdb's table is partial and in-frame only. The profile covers around 310,000 clones, with around 89% appearing a single time and around 0.93% taken by the ten largest. The sequenced sample was peripheral blood. The receptors originated from a middle-aged woman with COVID-19, enrolled during active disease.

The chain links TRBV27 to TRBJ2-3; 11 nucleotides match TRBD2. The CDR3 contains 15 residues. Germline V CDR1 and CDR2: MNHEY, SMNVEV (reference sequence). J was trimmed by 6 bases and V by 10 bases; bases with no gene match: 12. The CDR3 is CATRGLAGGMDTQYF. The CDR3 DNA reads TGTGCCACCCGCGGGCTAGCGGGAGGTATGGATACGCAGTATTTT.

CDR3 DNA: TGTGCCAGCAGTCCGGACTCACCACCCCCGGTGCAGTTCTTC. As protein: CASSPDSPPPVQFF. V and J are TRBV27 and TRBJ2-1, with D tentatively TRBD2 (5 bases). V was cut by 5 bases and J by 12 bases, with 20 bases left in between. Germline CDR1 is MNHEY and CDR2 is SMNVEV (reference sequence). The CDR3 is 14 amino acids.

This rearrangement joins TRBV3-1 (or the pseudogene TRBV3-2) to TRBJ2-2, with 8 bases that match TRBD2. Germline V CDR1 and CDR2: LGHDT, YNNKEL (reference sequence). V lost 2 bases, J lost 2 bases, and 7 bases stayed unmatched. The CDR3 loop spans 17 amino acids. CDR3 residues: CASSQYSGLGNTGELFF. In nucleotides, the CDR3 is TGTGCCAGCAGCCAATACTCGGGACTAGGTAACACCGGGGAGCTGTTTTTT.

V usage is TRBV19 and J usage is TRBJ1-4, with D perhaps matching TRBD1 (5 bases). Germline CDR1 and CDR2: LNHDA and SQIVND (reference sequence). The CDR3 loop spans 14 amino acids. V was pared by 0 bases and J by 7 bases, with 9 bases between. The CDR3, as DNA: TGTGCCAGTAGTATAGACGGGGGAACTGAAAAACTGTTTTTT. Protein sequence: CASSIDGGTEKLFF.

V gene TRBV21-1 combines with J gene TRBJ2-2; the table's D call TRBD2 went unverified against the DNA. TRBV21-1 is reported as a pseudogene. The CDR3 consists of 17 residues. The chain's CDR3 is CASTPGDSGREAGELFF. For the CDR3, the DNA is TGTGCCAGCACCCCGGGGGATAGCGGGAGGGAGGCCGGGGAGCTGTTTTTT.

The gene calls are TRBV2 and TRBJ2-2; 11 bases match TRBD1. The CDR3 has 15 amino acids. Germline V CDR1 and CDR2: SNHLY, FYNNEI. The V gene end was trimmed by 3 bases and the J gene end by 3 bases; junction bases not matched to a gene: 0. The CDR3 coding sequence is TGTGCCAGCAGTGAGGACAGGGGGCACACCGGGGAGCTGTTTTTT. It yields the protein CASSEDRGHTGELFF.

The rearrangement links TRBV28 to TRBJ1-1, with D perhaps matching TRBD1 (5 bases). CDR3 length: 13 amino acids. Germline CDR1 and CDR2: MDHEN and SYDVKM. The V end lost 6 bases, the J end lost 4 bases, and 12 bases lay between the germline ends. The CDR3 DNA reads TGTGCCAGCAGAGACTCGGGGGTCACTGAAGCTTTCTTT. Protein sequence: CASRDSGVTEAFF.

This clone was found a few times. The CDR3 DNA reads TGTGCCAGCAGAGCAAGCTCGGGAGGAAGCAATCAGCCCCAGCATTTT. As protein: CASRASSGGSNQPQHF. This chain uses TRBV27 with TRBJ1-5; D unresolved. The CDR3 consists of 16 residues. The germline V gene has CDR1 MNHEY and CDR2 SMNVEV (reference sequence). Trimming took off 6 bases at V and 1 base at J, with 16 bases between the two ends.

This chain uses TRBV12-5 with TRBJ1-3; 7 nucleotides agree with TRBD1. Germline loops: CDR1 LGHNT, CDR2 FRNRAP. The junction had 9 bases not matched to a gene; V was cut back by 3 bases and J by 4 bases. The CDR3 runs 16 residues. Written as DNA, the CDR3 is TGTGCTAGTGGTTTTGCCGCAGGGGGTCTCGGAAACACCATATATTTT. As protein: CASGFAAGGLGNTIYF.

This rearrangement joins TRBV28 to TRBJ1-4; 7 nucleotides agree with TRBD1. The V gene end was trimmed by 5 bases and the J gene end by 0 bases; junction bases not matched to a gene: 6. The CDR3 is 16 residues long. Germline V lookup: CDR1 MDHEN, CDR2 SYDVKM. CDR3 DNA sequence: TGTGCCAGCAGTCTCACAGGGGTATCAACTAATGAAAAACTGTTTTTT. This encodes CASSLTGVSTNEKLFF.

This clone appeared once. The chain couples TRBV11-2 to TRBJ1-4, with D perhaps matching TRBD1 (6 bases). The CDR3 is 15 amino acids. CDR1 SGHAT and CDR2 FQNNGV come from the germline V gene. The germline V and J ends were trimmed by 3 bases and 0 bases, with 8 bases remaining between them. Here the CDR3 reads CASSLTGATNEKLFF. The CDR3 coding sequence is TGTGCCAGCAGCTTGACAGGTGCAACTAATGAAAAACTGTTTTTT. Drawing the rest from reference TRBV11-2 and TRBJ1-4, the complete variable domain is EAGVAQSPRYKIIEKRQSVAFWCNPISGHATLYWYQQILGQGPKLLIQFQNNGVVDDSQLPKDRFSAERLKGVDSTLKIQPAKLEDSAVYLCASSLTGATNEKLFFGSGTQLSVL.

V gene TRBV5-1 combines with J gene TRBJ2-5; 7 bases match TRBD2. Germline V gives CDR1 SGHRS, CDR2 YFSETQ. Trimming removed 4 bases from V and 9 bases from J; junction bases left unmatched: 21. This CDR3 region has 17 residues. The CDR3 sequence is CASSMSRGEGPWKAQYF. For the CDR3, the DNA is TGCGCCAGCAGCATGAGCCGGGGGGAGGGCCCATGGAAGGCCCAGTACTTC.

The J gene is TRBJ2-3, the V gene TRBV28, with D hard to call. The CDR3 has 17 residues. CDR1 and CDR2 from the germline V gene are MDHEN and SYDVKM. Trimming took off 2 bases at V and 0 bases at J, with 15 bases between the two ends. For the CDR3, the DNA is TGTGCCAGCAGTTTAACCATCGGGTCATCTAGCACAGATACGCAGTATTTT. Residues: CASSLTIGSSSTDTQYF.

The rearrangement links TRBV28 to TRBJ2-7; perhaps TRBD1 as D (7 bases). V lost 2 bases, J lost 2 bases, and 10 bases lay in between. The CDR3 extends over 14 amino acids. Germline V CDR1 and CDR2: MDHEN, SYDVKM. The CDR3 sequence: CASSLPGGTYEQYF. The CDR3 bases are TGTGCCAGCAGTTTACCAGGGGGGACCTACGAGCAGTACTTC.

This sequence joins TRBV27 and TRBJ2-1, with a tentative D call TRBD1 (6 bases). Trimming took 7 bases from V and 4 from J, leaving 14 bases between them. This CDR3 has 14 amino acids. The germline CDR1 and CDR2 sequences are MNHEY and SMNVEV (reference sequence). The CDR3 sequence is CASKPGQVYNEQFF. In nucleotides, the CDR3 is TGTGCCAGCAAGCCGGGACAAGTTTACAATGAGCAGTTCTTC.

This chain links TRBV5-1 with TRBJ2-2; 7 bases map to TRBD1. CDR3 size: 15 residues. CDR1 is SGHRS, CDR2 YFSETQ, per germline. V shed 0 bases, J shed 4 bases, and the junction held 3 bases outside the gene matches. CDR3 DNA: TGCGCCAGCAGCTTGGGCTGGGACAGCACCGGGGAGCTGTTTTTT. Protein: CASSLGWDSTGELFF.